This T cell receptor (beta chain) was sequenced in a study of T cell responses to AZD1222 COVID-19 vaccine. Study-level points and caveats: Donors were largely white British and mainly female; clonal diversity was possibly underestimated. Researchers report vaccine-associated CD4 TCRs spanning spike, with dominance at 160-218 and 743-854. Baseline antibody screening turned up just 6 or 7 seropositive AZD1222 recipients.

TCRdb's copy holds only in-frame clones and misses some; the assay was immunoSEQ multiplex PCR. Among approximately 120,000 clones listed, 84% were seen once. Note on this clone: The antigen is undetermined.

The receptor's source is an adult who received the AZD1222 COVID-19 vaccine. This material consisted of peripheral blood, taken 28 days after the second AZD1222 dose.

The CDR3 protein is CASRGSGGANYGYTF. The CDR3 DNA reads TGTGCCAGCAGGGGTAGTGGGGGAGCTAACTATGGCTACACCTTC. The gene calls are TRBV5-6 and TRBJ1-2; possible D gene TRBD1, 5 bases. CDR1 and CDR2 from the germline V gene are SGHDT and YYEEEE. This CDR3 contains 15 residues. Deletions cut 5 bases from V and 0 bases from J, with 14 bases between.